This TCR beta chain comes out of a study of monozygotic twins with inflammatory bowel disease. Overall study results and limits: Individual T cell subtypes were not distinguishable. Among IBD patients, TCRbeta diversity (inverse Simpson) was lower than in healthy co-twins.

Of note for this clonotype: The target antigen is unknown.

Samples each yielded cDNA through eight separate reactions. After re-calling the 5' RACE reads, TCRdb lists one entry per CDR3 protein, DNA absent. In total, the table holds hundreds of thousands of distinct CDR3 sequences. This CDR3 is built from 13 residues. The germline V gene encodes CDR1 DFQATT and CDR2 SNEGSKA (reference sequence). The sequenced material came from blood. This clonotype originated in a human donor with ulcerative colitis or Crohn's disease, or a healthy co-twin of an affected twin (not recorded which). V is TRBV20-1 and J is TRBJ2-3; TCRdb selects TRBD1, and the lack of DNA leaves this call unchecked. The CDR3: CSAYRGRTDTQYF.